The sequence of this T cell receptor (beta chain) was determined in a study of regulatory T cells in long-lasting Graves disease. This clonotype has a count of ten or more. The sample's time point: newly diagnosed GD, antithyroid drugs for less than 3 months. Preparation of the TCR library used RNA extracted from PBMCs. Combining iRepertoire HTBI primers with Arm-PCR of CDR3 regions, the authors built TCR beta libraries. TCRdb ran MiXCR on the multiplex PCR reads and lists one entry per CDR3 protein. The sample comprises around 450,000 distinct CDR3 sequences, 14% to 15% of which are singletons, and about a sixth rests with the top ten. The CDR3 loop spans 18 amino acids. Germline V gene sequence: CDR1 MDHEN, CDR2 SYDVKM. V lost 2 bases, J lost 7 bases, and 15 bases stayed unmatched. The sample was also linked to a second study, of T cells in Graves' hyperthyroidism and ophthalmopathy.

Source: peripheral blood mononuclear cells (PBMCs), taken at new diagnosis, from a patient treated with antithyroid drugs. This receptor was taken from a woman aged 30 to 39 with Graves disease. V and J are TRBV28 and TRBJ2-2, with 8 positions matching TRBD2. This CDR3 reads CASSLIPWVAGSNGELFF. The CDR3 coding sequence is TGTGCCAGCAGTTTAATACCCTGGGTAGCGGGAAGTAACGGGGAGCTGTTTTTT. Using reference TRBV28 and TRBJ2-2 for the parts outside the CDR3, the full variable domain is DVKVTQSSRYLVKRTGEKVFLECVQDMDHENMFWYRQDPGLGLRLIYFSYDVKMKEKGDIPEGYSVSREKKERFSLILESASTNQTSMYLCASSLIPWVAGSNGELFFGEGSRLTVL.